This entry is about one TCR beta chain. The sample comes from a study of CD8 T cells in Susac syndrome. The CDR3 is made up of 17 amino acids. With 1 base clipped from V and 4 bases from J, the junction kept 5 bases outside the gene matches. In germline, CDR1 is PRHDT, CDR2 FYEKMQ (reference sequence). RNA totalling roughly 0.45 to 1 ug underwent reverse transcription with random hexamers. TCRdb reprocessed the immunoSEQ multiplex PCR reads via MiXCR and lists one record per CDR3 protein. The table records a few hundred thousand distinct CDR3 sequences, 75% to 85% of them present only once. The origin of this receptor is a human donor with multiple sclerosis. Specimen: CD8+ T cells from PBMCs. V and J are TRBV13 and TRBJ2-1; 12 nucleotides agree with TRBD2. CDR3 sequence: CASSLVGLAGPYNEQFF. In DNA, the CDR3 is TGTGCCAGCAGCTTAGTCGGACTAGCGGGGCCTTACAATGAGCAGTTCTTC. The full variable domain, with the rest looked up from reference TRBV13 and TRBJ2-1, is AAGVIQSPRHLIKEKRETATLKCYPIPRHDTVYWYQQGPGQDPQFLISFYEKMQSDKGSIPDRFSAQQFSDYHSELNMSSLELGDSALYFCASSLVGLAGPYNEQFFGPGTRLTVL.